This TCR beta chain was found in a study of CD8+ T cells in alopecia areata. The treatment denotes: oral pan-JAK inhibitor, 5-10 mg twice daily. Following extraction, RNA underwent reverse transcription to cDNA, which served as the sequencing template. Assay: immunoSEQ multiplex PCR; the TCRdb copy retains only in-frame clones and omits some. Of some 190,000 clones listed, 51% are singletons. Study observations and caveats: Only a single nonresponder existed, so baseline CD8+ expansion links stay unclear.

The CDR3 consists of 17 residues. The germline V and J ends were trimmed by 3 bases and 3 bases, with 15 bases remaining between them. Germline CDR1 MNHEY, CDR2 SMNVEV (reference sequence). To note about this clone: Its antigen is still unknown.

The sequence derives from a human donor with alopecia areata. The sequencing used CD8+ T cells sorted from blood, collected around week 54, from a patient treated with tofacitinib. The J gene is TRBJ1-6, the V gene TRBV27, with D hard to call. The CDR3 DNA reads TGTGCCAGCAGTTTTGAGGCAAATAGGCGCTATAATTCACCCCTCCACTTT. Translated, it gives CASSFEANRRYNSPLHF.